These T cell receptor beta chains were read from a single sample in a study of T cells after yellow fever vaccination. TCRdb reprocessed the 5' RACE reads with MiXCR, giving one entry per CDR3 protein. The sample shows under 150,000 distinct CDR3 sequences, over 7% of them seen only once. Material: CD4+ T cells sorted from PBMCs, obtained 5 days after the yellow fever booster vaccination. The receptor source for this set is a man aged 25 to 40 who received the YFV17D yellow fever vaccine. Both conserved end residues are part of each CDR3. A D gene is named only where the DNA matches it firmly. Part of the rows lack a size; the others show once, few, many or a class for expanded clones.

d_call | clone_size | j_call | v_call | cdr3_aa | cdr3_nt
NA | many | TRBJ2-2 | TRBV28 | CASNTHFSGELFF | TGTGCCAGCAATACCCATTTCAGCGGGGAGCTGTTTTTT
NA | many | TRBJ2-1 | TRBV5-1 | CASSEGTDRYEQFF | TGCGCCAGCAGCGAAGGGACGGACAGATATGAGCAGTTCTTC
NA | many | TRBJ2-7 | TRBV20-1 | CSLDAESSYEQYF | TGCAGTCTCGACGCGGAAAGCTCCTACGAGCAGTACTTC
NA | many | TRBJ2-3 | TRBV29-1 | CSGYTDTQYF | TGCAGCGGTTACACAGATACGCAGTATTTT
NA | many | TRBJ2-7 | TRBV6-5 | CASSSPGLTYEQYF | TGTGCCAGCAGTTCCCCCGGACTGACCTACGAGCAGTACTTC
TRBD2 | many | TRBJ2-3 | TRBV12-3/TRBV12-4 | CASSQTSGYTDTQYF | TGTGCCAGCAGCCAGACTAGCGGTTACACAGATACGCAGTATTTT
TRBD1 | many | TRBJ2-2 | TRBV5-1 | CASSVQTGANTGELFF | TGCGCCAGCAGCGTACAGACAGGGGCGAACACCGGGGAGCTGTTTTTT
NA | many | TRBJ2-7 | TRBV21-1 | CASSKEAGGPPSPYEQYF | TGTGCCAGCAGCAAGGAAGCGGGAGGGCCTCCTAGCCCCTACGAGCAGTACTTC
TRBD1 | many | TRBJ2-5 | TRBV5-1 | CASSLTGGHRETQYF | TGCGCCAGCAGCTTGACAGGGGGTCATCGAGAGACCCAGTACTTC
TRBD2 | many | TRBJ2-1 | TRBV7-8 | CASSSRLAGEQFF | TGTGCCAGCAGCTCGAGACTAGCGGGGGAGCAGTTCTTC
NA | many | TRBJ2-4 | TRBV7-2 | CASSPHRALGGIQYF | TGTGCCAGCAGCCCGCACCGGGCGCTCGGCGGCATTCAGTACTTC
NA | many | TRBJ2-1 | TRBV3-1 | CASSQVGGQFF | TGTGCCAGCAGCCAAGTGGGGGGGCAGTTCTTC
NA | many | TRBJ2-1 | TRBV7-2 | CASTRGYNEQFF | TGTGCCAGCACCCGGGGGTACAATGAGCAGTTCTTC
NA | many | TRBJ2-7 | TRBV7-2 | CASSFLMYEQYF | TGTGCCAGCAGCTTTTTGATGTACGAGCAGTACTTC
TRBD2 | many | TRBJ2-1 | TRBV12-3/TRBV12-4 | CASSFGAGVNEQFF | TGTGCCAGCAGTTTCGGGGCGGGGGTCAATGAGCAGTTCTTC
NA | many | TRBJ2-5 | TRBV7-2 | CASTGTSKETQYF | TGTGCCAGTACGGGTACCAGTAAGGAGACCCAGTACTTC
TRBD1 | many | TRBJ1-2 | TRBV7-9 | CASSIETGTGVKWSGYTF | TGTGCCAGCAGCATCGAAACCGGGACAGGGGTAAAGTGGAGTGGCTACACCTTC
NA | NA | TRBJ2-5 | TRBV5-1 | CASSWTELTQETQYF | TGCGCCAGCAGCTGGACGGAGCTAACACAAGAGACCCAGTACTTC
TRBD1 | many | TRBJ2-7 | TRBV4-3 | CASSQTGQGAYEQYF | TGCGCCAGCAGCCAGACGGGTCAGGGGGCTTACGAGCAGTACTTC
NA | few | TRBJ2-1 | TRBV4-1 | CASSQDEIRSSYNEQFF | TGCGCCAGCAGCCAAGATGAGATTAGGAGCTCCTACAATGAGCAGTTCTTC
NA | many | TRBJ2-7 | TRBV7-2 | CASSTWTGYEQYF | TGTGCCAGCAGCACCTGGACTGGTTACGAGCAGTACTTC
NA | many | TRBJ2-7 | TRBV5-1 | CASKPGLFF | TGCGCCAGCAAGCCGGGACTCTTCTTC
NA | many | TRBJ2-7 | TRBV12-3/TRBV12-4 | CASSSKDRKKYEQYF | TGTGCCAGCAGTTCCAAGGACCGAAAAAAGTACGAGCAGTACTTC
TRBD1 | many | TRBJ1-5 | TRBV20-1 | CSAGTDGNQPQHF | TGCAGTGCCGGGACAGACGGCAATCAGCCCCAGCATTTT
TRBD1 | many | TRBJ1-2 | TRBV25-1 | CASGDSYGYTF | TGTGCCAGCGGGGACAGCTATGGCTACACCTTC
NA | many | TRBJ2-7 | TRBV4-2 | CASSLRYTNSYEQYF | TGTGCCAGCAGCCTTAGGTATACCAACAGCTACGAGCAGTACTTC
NA | few | TRBJ2-1 | TRBV7-2 | CASSSSVGSYNEQFF | TGTGCCAGCAGCTCTAGCGTCGGGTCCTACAATGAGCAGTTCTTC
NA | many | TRBJ2-7 | TRBV20-1 | CSADYGLKGDYEQYF | TGCAGTGCCGATTACGGACTTAAAGGGGACTACGAGCAGTACTTC
TRBD2 | many | TRBJ2-1 | TRBV5-1 | CASSATSGTYNEQFF | TGCGCCAGCAGCGCTACTAGCGGGACCTACAATGAGCAGTTCTTC
NA | few | TRBJ2-7 | TRBV28 | CASSLLFSYEQYF | TGTGCCAGCAGTTTGCTCTTCTCCTACGAGCAGTACTTC
NA | many | TRBJ1-6 | TRBV15 | CATSRLGDSPLHF | TGTGCCACCAGCAGGCTGGGCGATTCACCCCTCCACTTT
TRBD1 | many | TRBJ2-7 | TRBV28 | CASSLGGDRAYEQYF | TGTGCCAGCAGTCTAGGCGGGGACAGGGCGTACGAGCAGTACTTC
TRBD2 | many | TRBJ2-3 | TRBV20-1 | CSAYETSGVTDTQYF | TGCAGTGCGTATGAGACTAGCGGGGTCACAGATACGCAGTATTTT
NA | NA | TRBJ2-3 | TRBV3-1 | CASTQEVISTQTQYF | TGTGCCAGCACCCAAGAGGTGATTAGCACACAGACGCAGTATTTT